This T cell receptor (beta chain) comes out of a study of blood T cell repertoires in COVID-19. In the study overall: Acute-phase and convalescent COVID-19 samples originated in the United States, Italy and Spain.

The V gene end was trimmed by 5 bases and the J gene end by 1 base; junction bases not matched to a gene: 10. Germline values: CDR1 SGHNT, CDR2 YENEEA. This CDR3 has 17 residues. Sequencing used immunoSEQ multiplex PCR; TCRdb keeps in-frame clones, though not all of them. The sample has under 350,000 clones; approximately 90% are singletons. The sequencing input was peripheral blood. This sequence was found in a man between 18 and 35 years old with active or convalescent COVID-19. The chain joins TRBV11-3 to TRBJ2-1; 8 bases line up with TRBD2. The CDR3 loop reads CASSREGAGVSYNEQFF. The CDR3, as DNA: TGTGCCAGCAGCAGGGAGGGAGCGGGAGTATCCTACAATGAGCAGTTCTTC.